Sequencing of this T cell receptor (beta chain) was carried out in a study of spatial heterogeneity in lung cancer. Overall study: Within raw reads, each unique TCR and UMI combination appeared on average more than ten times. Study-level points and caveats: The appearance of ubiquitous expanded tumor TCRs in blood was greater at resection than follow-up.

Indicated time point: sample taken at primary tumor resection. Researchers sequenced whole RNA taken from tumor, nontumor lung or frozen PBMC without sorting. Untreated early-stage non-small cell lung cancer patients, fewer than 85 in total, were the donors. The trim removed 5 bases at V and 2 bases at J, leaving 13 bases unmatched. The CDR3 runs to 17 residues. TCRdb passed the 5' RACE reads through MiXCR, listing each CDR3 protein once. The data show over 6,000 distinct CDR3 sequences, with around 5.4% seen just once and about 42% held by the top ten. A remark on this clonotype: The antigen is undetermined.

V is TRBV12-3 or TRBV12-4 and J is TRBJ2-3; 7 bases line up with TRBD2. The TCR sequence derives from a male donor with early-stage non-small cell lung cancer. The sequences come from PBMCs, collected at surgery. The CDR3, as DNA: TGTGCCAGCAGTACCCCCTCTACGGGAGGCCTCACAGATACGCAGTATTTT. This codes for CASSTPSTGGLTDTQYF.